This T cell receptor (beta chain) was recorded in a study of blood T cell repertoires in COVID-19. Study in general: Samples came from the United States, Italy and Spain, spanning acute and convalescent COVID-19. Sample material is recorded as cDNA or gDNA derived from T cells, B-cell-depleted T cells, or PBMCs.

As originally analysed: Counts of nucleated cells, estimated from reference gene primer amplification, were obtained. Clones were sequenced by immunoSEQ multiplex PCR, and TCRdb holds only the in-frame ones, with some missing. D and trimming were read from the DNA, whereas the V and J calls and clone size are those reported in that table. Of about 200,000 clones in the sample, 85% to 90% are singletons; the top ten hold 0.78%. The CDR3 extends over 16 amino acids. In germline, CDR1 is LNHDA, CDR2 SQIVND (reference sequence). V lost 5 bases and J lost 1, with 15 bases in between. The sample was peripheral blood. This TCR came from a woman aged 70-85 years with acute or convalescent COVID-19. J is TRBJ1-5 and V is TRBV19; perhaps TRBD1 as D (5 bases). CDR3 residues: CASSPRVGGSNQPQHF. CDR3 DNA: TGTGCCAGTAGTCCTCGGGTCGGGGGGAGCAATCAGCCCCAGCATTTT.